Each of the 26 T cell receptor beta chains below was sequenced from the same sample in a study of blood T cells in healthy people across ages. Primers used in a second PCR of about 7 to 12 cycles were a sample-barcoded 5' primer and a J-beta primer mix. TCRdb reprocessed the 5' RACE reads with MiXCR, giving one entry per CDR3 protein. The table has 540,000 or so distinct CDR3 sequences, more than 20% seen once. The data were also submitted as part of a second study, on T cells of mothers and their children.

The sequencing sample was made of blood. These receptors all come from a boy aged 5-17 years in good health.

The chain links TRBV14 to TRBJ2-7; D uncertain. This CDR3 has 17 amino acids. Germline values: CDR1 SGHDN, CDR2 FVKESK. V was pared by 1 base and J by 3 bases, with 19 bases between. The CDR3 DNA reads as TGTGCCAGCAGCCAAGGATTTAGCCCCCTAATCCACTACGAGCAGTACTTC. It specifies CASSQGFSPLIHYEQYF.

The rearrangement links TRBV12-3 or TRBV12-4 to TRBJ1-5, with D uncertain. This CDR3 region has 13 residues. V was clipped by 3 bases and J by 3 bases, with 6 bases between them. The CDR3 bases are TGTGCCAGCAGTTTTGGCACCAATCAGCCCCAGCATTTT. This sequence encodes CASSFGTNQPQHF.

This clonotype showed up just a few times. The rearrangement links TRBV6-2 or TRBV6-3 to TRBJ1-1; D call uncertain. The germline V gene encodes CDR1 MNHEY and CDR2 SVGEGT. The CDR3 covers 13 residues. With 6 bases removed from V and 4 bases from J, the gap between germline ends came to 12 bases. CDR3 protein: CASSLGRLTEAFF. CDR3 nucleotide sequence: TGTGCCAGCAGCCTTGGACGGCTCACTGAAGCTTTCTTT.

This rearrangement joins TRBV15 to TRBJ2-5; D gene uncertain. CDR1 and CDR2 from the germline V gene are LNHNV and YYDKDF (reference sequence). The CDR3 extends over 13 amino acids. Trimming shortened V by 5 bases and J by 1 base, and 8 bases separated the two germline ends. CDR3 sequence reads: CATSESTQETQYF. CDR3 in DNA: TGTGCCACCAGCGAGAGCACCCAAGAGACCCAGTACTTC. Together with reference TRBV15 and TRBJ2-5, the CDR3 gives the full variable domain: DAMVIQNPRYQVTQFGKPVTLSCSQTLNHNVMYWYQQKSSQAPKLLFHYYDKDFNNEADTPDNFQSRRPNTSFCFLDIRSPGLGDTAMYLCATSESTQETQYFGPGTRLLVL.

This sequence joins TRBV2 and TRBJ2-1; D is perhaps TRBD2 (6 bases). V gave up 1 base and J gave up 4 bases, with 8 bases separating them. This CDR3 is built from 14 residues. Germline CDR1 is SNHLY and CDR2 is FYNNEI. The CDR3 is CASSEVRGYNEQFF. Written as DNA, the CDR3 is TGTGCCAGCAGTGAAGTTCGGGGGTACAATGAGCAGTTCTTC.

This clonotype showed up just a few times. The gene calls are TRBV2 and TRBJ2-5; TRBD2 matches 14 bases. Germline-derived CDR1 and CDR2 are SNHLY and FYNNEI. The CDR3 runs to 16 residues. V dropped 8 bases and J dropped 7; count of bases not matched to a gene: 12. CDR3 sequence: CASGTSGRFPEVTQYF. In DNA form, the CDR3 reads TGTGCCAGCGGGACTAGCGGGAGATTTCCAGAGGTGACCCAGTACTTC.

This clonotype was seen a few times. The chain employs TRBV28 and TRBJ2-7; D might be TRBD2 (7 bases). Germline CDR1 reads MDHEN; CDR2 reads SYDVKM. CDR3 size: 17 residues. V was trimmed by 4 bases and J by 7 bases, leaving 26 bases between them. As DNA, the CDR3 is TGTGCCAGCAGTTCCCCCCTCGGGGGGCCCCTAGGTCAAGAGCAGTACTTC. Translating gives CASSSPLGGPLGQEQYF.

This clonotype was counted only a few times. The J gene is TRBJ2-7, the V gene TRBV2, with D perhaps TRBD1 (5 bases). V was shortened by 6 bases and J by 2 bases, with 8 bases between the two germline ends. The germline gives CDR1 SNHLY, CDR2 FYNNEI. There are 12 residues in the CDR3. The CDR3 protein is CASRAGPYEQYF. The CDR3 bases are TGTGCCAGCAGGGCAGGGCCCTACGAGCAGTACTTC.

The V and J genes are TRBV28 and TRBJ2-5; D might be TRBD1 (6 bases). Near its end, the DNA agrees better with TRBJ2-7, so the J call may be wrong. In germline, CDR1 is MDHEN, CDR2 SYDVKM. This CDR3 has 14 residues. CDR3 residues: CASSSGESFDEQYF. The CDR3 region has the DNA TGTGCCAGCAGTTCAGGGGAAAGCTTTGACGAGCAGTACTTC.

In its sample, this clonotype was seen a few times. The chain has TRBV4-3 and TRBJ1-3; no firm D call. V was shortened by 0 bases and J by 0 bases, with 9 bases between the two germline ends. Germline CDR1 reads LGHNA; CDR2 reads YSLEER. The CDR3 has 16 residues. The DNA of the CDR3 is TGCGCCAGCAGCCAAGATAGCACACTCTCTGGAAACACCATATATTTT. This gives the protein CASSQDSTLSGNTIYF.

This clonotype was seen many times. The chain combines TRBV7-4 with TRBJ2-5; D call uncertain. Per the germline V gene, CDR1 is SGHVT and CDR2 is SQSDAQ. Trimming took 2 bases from V and 0 from J, leaving 7 bases between them. The CDR3 sequence is 14 residues long. The CDR3 DNA is TGTGCCAGCAGCTTAACACCTTACCAAGAGACCCAGTACTTC. Residues: CASSLTPYQETQYF.

This clonotype was seen only a few times. The chain is built from TRBV12-3 or TRBV12-4 and TRBJ2-2; D ambiguous. The germline V and J ends were trimmed by 3 bases and 6 bases, with 5 bases remaining between them. This CDR3 has 12 amino acids. In DNA form, the CDR3 reads TGTGCCAGCAGTTTCCTTCCCGGGGAGCTGTTTTTT. Its protein is CASSFLPGELFF.

This clonotype came up a few times. V usage is TRBV7-2 and J usage is TRBJ1-3; 9 positions agree with TRBD1. V shed 5 bases and J 4 bases; nucleotides not matched to a gene: 6. CDR3 size: 15 residues. CDR1 is SGHTA and CDR2 is FQGNSA in the germline V gene. The CDR3 spells CASSADRGGGNTIYF. The DNA of the CDR3 is TGTGCCAGCAGCGCGGACAGGGGCGGGGGAAACACCATATATTTT. Using reference TRBV7-2 and TRBJ1-3 for the parts outside the CDR3, the full variable domain is GAGVSQSPSNKVTEKGKDVELRCDPISGHTALYWYRQSLGQGLEFLIYFQGNSAPDKSGLPSDRFSAERTGGSVSTLTIQRTQQEDSAVYLCASSADRGGGNTIYFGEGSWLTVV.

This rearrangement joins TRBV5-1 to TRBJ2-5, with TRBD1 identical over 9 bases. CDR3 length: 19 residues. Germline trimming cut 0 bases from V and 0 bases from J; bases unmatched to any gene: 12. Germline loops: CDR1 SGHRS, CDR2 YFSETQ. CDR3 sequence reads: CASSLDTDRGLVYQETQYF. The CDR3 nucleotides read TGCGCCAGCAGCTTGGATACGGACAGGGGCTTGGTGTACCAAGAGACCCAGTACTTC.

This clonotype was found many times. The chain links TRBV10-3 to TRBJ2-7; TRBD1 matches at 8 bases. Germline V CDR1 and CDR2: ENHRY, SYGVKD. The CDR3 extends over 15 amino acids. The V and J ends lost 6 bases and 2 bases, in that order; junction bases with no gene match: 9. CDR3 amino acids: CAISPGQVLPYEQYF. The CDR3, as DNA: TGTGCCATCAGCCCGGGACAGGTGCTACCCTACGAGCAGTACTTC.

The DNA for the CDR3 is TGTGCCAGCAGTGAAGCTAGAGCTAGCGGGAGGCAAGAGACCCAGTACTTC. It specifies CASSEARASGRQETQYF. The chain links TRBV6-1 to TRBJ2-5; 11 positions agree with TRBD2. CDR3 length equals 17 residues. V shed 0 bases and J 2 bases; nucleotides not matched to a gene: 5. Germline loops: CDR1 MNHNS, CDR2 SASEGT.

This clonotype has just a few counts. The chain carries TRBV29-1 and TRBJ2-2; possible D gene TRBD2, 6 bases. CDR3 size: 15 residues. The V end was cut by 2 bases, the J end by 0 bases, with 10 bases between. Looked up from germline, CDR1 is SQVTM and CDR2 is ANQGSEA. CDR3 sequence (DNA): TGCAGCGTTGAACGGCGGGACGCGAACACCGGGGAGCTGTTTTTT. Amino acid sequence: CSVERRDANTGELFF.

This clonotype was counted ten times or more. The genes are TRBV20-1 and TRBJ2-5; TRBD1 or TRBD2 may be the D gene (5 bases each). Trimming took 5 bases from V and 1 from J, leaving 11 bases between them. The CDR3 runs to 13 residues. Germline lookup yields CDR1 DFQATT and CDR2 SNEGSKA (reference sequence). As DNA, the CDR3 is TGCAGTGCTGAGGGGCAGCCCCAAGAGACCCAGTACTTC. Translated: CSAEGQPQETQYF.

V gene TRBV29-1 combines with J gene TRBJ2-1, with 12 nucleotides matching TRBD2. Per the germline V gene, CDR1 is SQVTM and CDR2 is ANQGSEA. V trimming: 3 bases; J trimming: 9 bases; junction bases outside the gene matches: 9. The CDR3 runs 15 residues. The DNA for the CDR3 is TGCAGCGTTGAGGGACTAGCGGGTGGGAGGGGTGAGCAGTTCTTC. Its protein product is CSVEGLAGGRGEQFF.

This clonotype turned up a few times. The V gene is TRBV7-9, the J gene TRBJ2-7; D tentatively fits TRBD1 or TRBD2 (5 bases each). The CDR3 has 15 residues. Germline loops: CDR1 SEHNR, CDR2 FQNEAQ (reference sequence). V shed 5 bases and J shed 4 bases, with 18 bases lying between them. The CDR3 spells CASSPTGQGTYEQYF. The CDR3, as DNA: TGTGCCAGCAGCCCAACGGGGCAGGGAACTTACGAGCAGTACTTC.

This clonotype was observed a handful of times. The chain uses TRBV3-1 and TRBJ2-7; weak D call: TRBD1 (6 bases). V was shortened by 3 bases and J by 5 bases, with 11 bases between the two germline ends. This CDR3 contains 13 residues. Per the germline V gene, CDR1 is LGHDT and CDR2 is YNNKEL (reference sequence). In DNA form, the CDR3 reads TGTGCCAGCAGCCAGATAGGGGGTCACGAGCAGTACTTC. This codes for CASSQIGGHEQYF.

The chain joins TRBV6-1 to TRBJ1-2, with D possibly matching TRBD1 (5 bases). The germline V and J ends were trimmed by 8 bases and 3 bases, with 25 bases remaining between them. CDR1 and CDR2 (germline): MNHNS, SASEGT. The CDR3 spans 17 residues. The CDR3 region is CASGTDGRGINYYGYTF. DNA of the CDR3: TGTGCCAGCGGGACCGACGGACGCGGAATCAACTACTATGGCTACACCTTC.

J is TRBJ2-4 and V is TRBV11-2; 8 nucleotides agree with TRBD1. The CDR3 loop spans 16 amino acids. Germline assignment: CDR1 SGHAT and CDR2 FQNNGV. V lost 7 bases to trimming and J lost 0 bases; unmatched junction nucleotides: 8. The CDR3 DNA is TGTGCCAGCACCGAGTTTGGACAGGGAGCCAAAAACATTCAGTACTTC. Residues: CASTEFGQGAKNIQYF. Using reference TRBV11-2 and TRBJ2-4 for the parts outside the CDR3, the full variable domain is EAGVAQSPRYKIIEKRQSVAFWCNPISGHATLYWYQQILGQGPKLLIQFQNNGVVDDSQLPKDRFSAERLKGVDSTLKIQPAKLEDSAVYLCASTEFGQGAKNIQYFGAGTRLSVL.

The rearrangement joins TRBV29-1 to TRBJ2-7; 10 nucleotides agree with TRBD1. Losses at the gene ends were 3 bases for V and 0 bases for J; bases not matched to a gene: 5. The CDR3 sequence is 15 residues long. Germline V gene data show CDR1 as SQVTM and CDR2 as ANQGSEA. CDR3 loop: CSVDHRDRGSYEQYF. CDR3 bases: TGCAGCGTTGATCACCGGGACAGGGGCTCCTACGAGCAGTACTTC.

The CDR3: CSASNRDPPRAFF. Written as DNA, the CDR3 is TGCAGTGCGTCTAACCGGGACCCCCCTCGGGCTTTCTTT. The J gene is TRBJ1-1, the V gene TRBV20-1; D may be TRBD1 (5 bases). The germline V gene has CDR1 DFQATT and CDR2 SNEGSKA (reference sequence). This CDR3 spans 13 amino acids. The germline V and J ends were trimmed by 6 bases and 11 bases, with 22 bases remaining between them.

There are a few counts of this clonotype. This rearrangement joins TRBV12-3 or TRBV12-4 to TRBJ2-5; no firm D call. The CDR3 is 12 residues long. Trimming cost V 8 bases and J 5 bases, with 12 bases left between them. The CDR3 region is CASRASGETQYF. In DNA form, the CDR3 reads TGTGCCAGCCGGGCCTCTGGGGAGACCCAGTACTTC.